This T cell receptor beta chain appears in the sequencing data of a study of immune characteristics of hereditary and idiopathic chronic pancreatitis. A note on the overall study: Local immune cells and TCRbeta repertoires in the pancreas were profiled in this study for hereditary and idiopathic chronic pancreatitis, with control organ donor pancreases used for comparison. TCRbeta sequencing was performed on 4 or 5 control pancreases, seven or eight hereditary chronic pancreatitis pancreases and roughly 6 idiopathic chronic pancreatitis pancreases. The gDNA-based approach was chosen because it involved minimal in vitro experimental manipulation of pancreas-infiltrating T cells. General study outcomes and caveats: The study did not include chronic pancreatitis caused by alcohol use. Differences in Vbeta-Jbeta gene family usage, including TRBV10, TRBV19, TRBV23 and TRBV5, were found between hereditary and idiopathic chronic pancreatitis. Because patient tissue could only be obtained at the time of TPIAT, differences in disease duration may have influenced the immune findings. Compared with controls, TCRbeta repertoire diversity was significantly higher and clonality was lower in both chronic pancreatitis groups. Among approximately 14 chronic pancreatitis patients, the number of productive TCR rearrangements showed a positive correlation with disease severity scores.

Unmatched junction bases come to 11, with V trimmed by 1 base and J by 2 bases. Looking up the germline V gene yields CDR1 LGHNA and CDR2 YSLEER. The CDR3 numbers 18 residues from cysteine through phenylalanine. The kept DNA is CDR3 alone, 54 bases in frame from the first base. Library method: the immunoSEQ multiplex PCR assay. From pancreatic genomic DNA, the TCRbeta CDR3 region along with adjacent sequences was amplified and then sequenced. Turning to the authors' computational methods: Repertoire diversity was assessed as a mean normalized Shannon-Wiener index, and productive clonality and productive rearrangement counts were also measured. The nonparametric Mann-Whitney U test was used to compare repertoire metrics between the control and chronic pancreatitis groups. Shared clonotypes were defined as CDR3beta sequences with identical amino acid composition and length across subjects. What TCRdb holds here is the immuneACCESS table cut down to in-frame rearrangements. Part of the clones is not present; checked against another copy, under half of the missing clones reflect an unresolved V gene, and the others are unexplained. Clonal size and the V and J genes are those of that table, whereas D and trimming came from the DNA. The sample records approximately 6,000 clones, 73% of which are singletons. Around 7.3% of the sample is taken by the ten largest.

Pancreas tissue with chronic pancreatitis was obtained from patients having total pancreatectomy with islet autotransplantation (TPIAT). No known history of diabetes was present in the included chronic pancreatitis patients. For TCRbeta sequencing, genomic DNA was pulled straight from bulk pancreas tissue, skipping any T cell sorting. Pancreas tissues from patients and organ donors were collected consecutively at two US centers. About this clone itself: Its antigen remains unidentified. Qualities for individual bases were not recorded, and no much larger clone is one base off.

The sequence was collected from a human donor with chronic pancreatitis. Recombination connected TRBV4-3 to TRBJ2-3, and 8 junctional nucleotides match TRBD2. The sequencing sample was made of pancreas tissue with hereditary chronic pancreatitis. DNA sequence: TGCGCCAGCAGCCAAGGGGAACAGAGCGGGGGCCTCACAGATACGCAGTATTTT. Translated, it reads CASSQGEQSGGLTDTQYF.